Following are 6 T cell receptor beta chains from one sample sequenced in a study of T cell changes during pregnancy in multiple sclerosis. Profiling relied on immunoSEQ multiplex PCR, and the TCRdb table lists in-frame clones only, not all of them. This table has about 40,000 clones, around 90% appearing once. The input for sequencing was peripheral blood, taken before pregnancy. These receptors came from a female donor with multiple sclerosis, enrolled in a pregnancy study.

V is TRBV9 and J is TRBJ2-5, with 8 bases aligning to TRBD1. TRBJ2-7 explains the end of the DNA better; the J call may be wrong. The CDR3 has 15 residues. CDR1 and CDR2 (germline): SGDLS, YYNGEE. CDR3: CASSVEGTGDYEQYF. As DNA, the CDR3 is TGTGCCAGCAGCGTAGAGGGGACAGGCGACTACGAGCAGTACTTC.

The gene calls are TRBV18 and TRBJ2-3; D uncertain. The CDR3 is 14 amino acids. CDR1 and CDR2 from the germline V gene are KGHSH and LQKENI. Trimming removed 0 bases from V and 0 bases from J, with 4 bases in between. The CDR3 region is CASSPPSSTDTQYF. CDR3 nucleotide sequence: TGTGCCAGCTCACCACCTTCTAGCACAGATACGCAGTATTTT.

J is TRBJ2-7 and V is TRBV5-5; TRBD1 is a possible D gene (6 bases). The CDR3 spans 15 residues. CDR1 SGHKS and CDR2 YYEKEE come from the germline V gene (reference sequence). V was pared by 4 bases and J by 3 bases, with 17 bases between. CDR3 loop: CASSNSGAPSYEQYF. DNA of the CDR3: TGTGCCAGCAGCAATTCAGGGGCCCCCAGCTACGAGCAGTACTTC.

The CDR3 DNA sequence: TGTGCCAGATCGAGAGGGATAACCTACGAGCAGTACTTC. Amino acid sequence: CARSRGITYEQYF. The rearrangement uses TRBV2 and TRBJ2-7; weak D call: TRBD2 (5 bases). V was shortened by 9 bases and J by 2 bases, with 14 bases between the two germline ends. There are 13 residues in the CDR3. CDR1 is SNHLY and CDR2 is FYNNEI in the germline V gene.

The CDR3 nucleotides are TGCGCCAGCAGTGAAGTTTACGGAGACTACGAGCAGTACTTC. Translating gives CASSEVYGDYEQYF. The chain combines TRBV10-2 with TRBJ2-7; D not certain. Trimming stripped 3 bases from V and 3 bases from J, with 12 bases between. CDR1 is WSHSY, CDR2 SAAADI, per germline. The CDR3 loop spans 14 amino acids.

This chain uses TRBV19 with TRBJ2-5; TRBD2 aligns across 11 bases. Trimming at V came to 7 bases and at J to 9 bases, leaving 13 bases not matched to a gene. Germline V gene sequence: CDR1 LNHDA, CDR2 SQIVND (reference sequence). The CDR3 loop spans 15 amino acids. The CDR3 region has the DNA TGTGCCAGTAACACGGGACTAGCGGACAGAGGGGCCCAGTACTTC. This encodes CASNTGLADRGAQYF.